These 14 T cell receptor beta chains originate from one sample sequenced in a study of T-cell memory formation after mild COVID-19. Each CDR3 protein gets one entry after TCRdb re-called the 5' RACE reads with MiXCR. The data hold 400,000 to 500,000 distinct CDR3 sequences, with 20% observed a single time. The specimen was PBMCs or a T cell subset sorted from them (not recorded which). The receptors were gathered from an adult woman who had mild COVID-19 (a few samples of this study predate the infection). Cell type and time point are not known.

The V call is TRBV12-3 or TRBV12-4, the J call TRBJ1-5; D uncertain. Trimming left V 3 bases short and J 6 bases short, with 6 bases between. The CDR3 runs to 12 residues. This chain's CDR3 is CASSFAGQPQHF. The CDR3 bases are TGTGCCAGCAGTTTCGCTGGTCAGCCCCAGCATTTT.

The chain is built from TRBV3-1 and TRBJ1-3, with 8 bases matching TRBD1. Germline CDR1 reads LGHDT; CDR2 reads YNNKEL (reference sequence). This CDR3 is 16 amino acids long. Trimming removed 2 bases from V and 4 bases from J; junction bases left unmatched: 7. The CDR3 coding sequence is TGTGCCAGCAGCCAAAGGGCCAGGGGGCGAGGAAACACCATATATTTT. Translating it yields CASSQRARGRGNTIYF.

This clonotype appeared once. This rearrangement joins TRBV2 to TRBJ2-2; D might be TRBD2 (6 bases). V dropped 2 bases and J dropped 15 bases, with 16 bases sitting between them. From germline, CDR1 is SNHLY and CDR2 FYNNEI. This CDR3 is 13 amino acids long. The DNA for the CDR3 is TGTGCCAGCAGTGAATTGGGCGGAGGGAGAATGTTTTTT. Its translation: CASSELGGGRMFF.

Only a few counts were recorded for this clonotype. The chain employs TRBV20-1 and TRBJ1-1; tentatively, D is TRBD1 (6 bases). Germline V gene lookup returns CDR1 DFQATT and CDR2 SNEGSKA (reference sequence). Trimming removed 0 bases at V and 1 base at J, with 12 bases between. This CDR3 region has 15 residues. The CDR3 loop reads CSARDPGRGNTEAFF. CDR3 nucleotide sequence: TGCAGTGCTAGAGATCCAGGCAGGGGGAACACTGAAGCTTTCTTT.

This clonotype was recorded many times. The CDR3 DNA sequence: TGTGCCAGCAGTTCGGGCGGGAGGGCCATGAATGAGCAGTTCTTC. This codes for CASSSGGRAMNEQFF. The gene calls are TRBV12-3 or TRBV12-4 and TRBJ2-1; 9 bases agree with TRBD2. The V segment lost 4 bases and the J segment 7 bases; nucleotides outside the gene matches: 8. The CDR3 extends over 15 amino acids.

This clonotype was seen only a few times. The DNA of the CDR3 is TGTGCCAGCAGCTTGTCGGCGACAGGGTCACCCCTCCACTTT. As protein: CASSLSATGSPLHF. This chain connects TRBV5-5 to TRBJ1-6; TRBD1 aligns across 7 bases. The germline gives CDR1 SGHKS, CDR2 YYEKEE (reference sequence). The junction had 5 bases not matched to a gene; V was cut back by 1 base and J by 10 bases. The CDR3 loop spans 14 amino acids.

This clonotype was detected only a few times. The chain carries TRBV27 and TRBJ2-7, with a tentative D call TRBD1 (6 bases). This CDR3 region has 14 residues. From germline, CDR1 is MNHEY and CDR2 SMNVEV (reference sequence). V was shortened by 5 bases and J by 7 bases, with 18 bases between the two germline ends. The CDR3 coding sequence is TGTGCCAGCAGTCTCCAAAACAGGGTTTGGGAGCAGTACTTC. It codes for CASSLQNRVWEQYF.

There are many counts of this clonotype. This sequence joins TRBV20-1 and TRBJ1-2, with 7 bases fitting TRBD1. The CDR3 sequence is 14 residues long. Trimming cost V 0 bases and J 6 bases; bases outside gene matches: 7. Germline CDR1 and CDR2: DFQATT and SNEGSKA (reference sequence). CDR3: CSARDPRRGNGYTF. DNA of the CDR3: TGCAGTGCTAGAGATCCCCGCAGGGGGAATGGCTACACCTTC.

The CDR3, as DNA: TGCGCCAGCAGCCAAGATCAGGCTAGCGGAACCTACGGACAGTACTTC. Translation: CASSQDQASGTYGQYF. The chain recombines TRBV4-3 with TRBJ2-7; 7 nucleotides agree with TRBD2. V lost 0 bases, J lost 10 bases, and 15 bases stayed unmatched. Germline lookup yields CDR1 LGHNA and CDR2 YSLEER. The CDR3 spans 16 residues.

This clonotype appeared a few times. V gene TRBV30 combines with J gene TRBJ2-5, with 9 bases fitting TRBD1. J lost 5 bases, V lost 3 bases, and 10 bases had no gene match. CDR1 and CDR2 (germline): GTSNPN, SVGIG (reference sequence). This CDR3 is 15 amino acids long. This CDR3 reads CAWRTGQGFRETQYF. The CDR3 bases are TGTGCCTGGAGGACGGGACAGGGTTTTAGGGAGACCCAGTACTTC.

The chain links TRBV10-3 to TRBJ1-2; D unclear. The CDR3 extends over 13 amino acids. V was cut by 3 bases and J by 3 bases, with 8 bases left in between. CDR1 and CDR2 from the germline V gene are ENHRY and SYGVKD. The CDR3 sequence is CAISDSKDYGYTF. CDR3 in DNA: TGTGCCATCAGTGATAGCAAAGACTATGGCTACACCTTC.

CDR3 sequence (DNA): TGTGCCAGCAGCTTAATGAGAGCAGGGAACACCGGGGAGCTGTTTTTT. Protein: CASSLMRAGNTGELFF. V usage is TRBV7-3 and J usage is TRBJ2-2, with D unresolved. Per germline, CDR1 SGHTA and CDR2 FQGTGA. V was trimmed by 1 base and J by 1 base, leaving 10 bases between them. The CDR3 covers 16 residues. Full variable domain (outside the CDR3, taken from reference TRBV7-3 and TRBJ2-2): GAGVSQTPSNKVTEKGKYVELRCDPISGHTALYWYRQSLGQGPEFLIYFQGTGAADDSGLPNDRFFAVRPEGSVSTLKIQRTERGDSAVYLCASSLMRAGNTGELFFGEGSRLTVL.

This clonotype has a handful of counts. This chain connects TRBV12-3 or TRBV12-4 to TRBJ1-4, with D possibly being TRBD1 (6 bases). This CDR3 region has 13 residues. Trimming removed 8 bases from V and 8 bases from J, with 15 bases in between. CDR3 in DNA: TGTGCCAGCGGATACAGGGAGGGGGAAAAACTGTTTTTT. Amino acid sequence: CASGYREGEKLFF.

The chain uses TRBV5-1 and TRBJ1-2; a weak D match, TRBD1 (6 bases). CDR1 SGHRS and CDR2 YFSETQ come from the germline V gene. The length of the CDR3 is 16 residues. V dropped 0 bases and J dropped 3 bases, with 15 bases sitting between them. The CDR3 sequence: CASSLGFKGGDYGYTF. The CDR3, as DNA: TGCGCCAGCAGCTTGGGCTTTAAGGGGGGAGACTATGGCTACACCTTC.